These T cell receptor beta chains were read from a single sample in a study of cytotoxic CD8 clonotypes in ibrutinib-treated CLL. TCRdb's copy holds only in-frame clones and misses some; the assay was immunoSEQ multiplex PCR. The sample has fewer than 13,000 clones, around 80% seen once; the top ten hold roughly 15%. Sequenced here: PBMCs, sampled at disease progression, from a patient treated with ibrutinib. The receptors derive from a human donor with chronic lymphocytic leukemia. Each CDR3 is given with its conserved first and last residue. D genes are given only for firm matches. Not all rows give a size; the values are once, few, many and, for expanded clones, a class.

j_call: TRBJ1-2; clone_size: .; v_call: TRBV6-5; d_call: .; cdr3_aa: CASSYRQFVGYTF; cdr3_nt: TGTGCCAGCAGTTACCGGCAGTTTGTTGGCTACACCTTC
j_call: TRBJ2-7; clone_size: .; v_call: TRBV19; d_call: .; cdr3_aa: CASRRGTGAEQYF; cdr3_nt: TGTGCCAGTAGGCGAGGAACGGGTGCCGAGCAGTACTTC
j_call: TRBJ2-7; clone_size: .; v_call: TRBV5-1; d_call: .; cdr3_aa: CASSSYSYEQYF; cdr3_nt: TGCGCCAGCAGCTCTTACTCCTACGAGCAGTACTTC
j_call: TRBJ1-1; clone_size: .; v_call: TRBV2; d_call: .; cdr3_aa: CASSESGDLPYTEAFF; cdr3_nt: TGTGCCAGCAGTGAGTCAGGGGACCTACCGTACACTGAAGCTTTCTTT
j_call: TRBJ2-7; clone_size: once; v_call: TRBV5-1; d_call: TRBD1; cdr3_aa: CASSLRDRSYEQYF; cdr3_nt: TGCGCCAGCAGCCTCCGGGACAGATCCTACGAGCAGTACTTC
j_call: TRBJ1-1; clone_size: .; v_call: TRBV7-3; d_call: .; cdr3_aa: CASSAYRNTEAFF; cdr3_nt: TGTGCCAGCAGCGCCTACAGAAACACTGAAGCTTTCTTT
j_call: TRBJ2-7; clone_size: .; v_call: TRBV5-5; d_call: .; cdr3_aa: CASSLAYEQYF; cdr3_nt: TGTGCCAGCAGCTTAGCCTACGAGCAGTACTTC
j_call: TRBJ1-2; clone_size: .; v_call: TRBV6-5; d_call: .; cdr3_aa: CASSLVSGRDGYTF; cdr3_nt: TGTGCCAGCAGTTTGGTCAGCGGAAGGGATGGCTACACCTTC
j_call: TRBJ1-3; clone_size: .; v_call: TRBV5-1; d_call: TRBD1; cdr3_aa: CASSLGRGLRGNTIYF; cdr3_nt: TGCGCCAGCAGCTTGGGCAGGGGGCTGAGAGGAAACACCATATATTTT
j_call: TRBJ2-7; clone_size: .; v_call: TRBV2; d_call: TRBD1; cdr3_aa: CASTATPGQGVAEQYF; cdr3_nt: TGTGCCAGCACCGCCACTCCGGGACAGGGGGTGGCCGAGCAGTACTTC
j_call: TRBJ2-3; clone_size: .; v_call: TRBV5-4; d_call: TRBD2; cdr3_aa: CASSLGSGGTDTQYF; cdr3_nt: TGTGCCAGCAGCCTGGGGAGCGGGGGCACAGATACGCAGTATTTT
j_call: TRBJ2-3; clone_size: .; v_call: TRBV7-2; d_call: TRBD1; cdr3_aa: CASSLRQGGTDTQYF; cdr3_nt: TGTGCCAGCAGCTTGCGACAGGGTGGAACAGATACGCAGTATTTT
j_call: TRBJ2-1; clone_size: .; v_call: TRBV2; d_call: TRBD2; cdr3_aa: CASERGGSYNEQFF; cdr3_nt: TGTGCCAGCGAGCGGGGGGGCTCCTACAATGAGCAGTTCTTC
j_call: TRBJ2-7; clone_size: .; v_call: TRBV19; d_call: TRBD1; cdr3_aa: CASSVSYRGEQYF; cdr3_nt: TGTGCCAGTAGTGTCAGCTACAGGGGCGAGCAGTACTTC
j_call: TRBJ1-2; clone_size: .; v_call: TRBV7-2; d_call: .; cdr3_aa: CASSLGRLTTYGYTF; cdr3_nt: TGTGCCAGCAGCTTAGGGCGGCTTACCACCTATGGCTACACCTTC
j_call: TRBJ1-1; clone_size: .; v_call: TRBV7-3; d_call: .; cdr3_aa: CASSLTTENMNTEAFF; cdr3_nt: TGTGCCAGCAGCTTAACGACAGAAAACATGAACACTGAAGCTTTCTTT
j_call: TRBJ1-3; clone_size: .; v_call: TRBV7-9; d_call: .; cdr3_aa: CASSLGVVSGNTIYF; cdr3_nt: TGTGCCAGCAGCTTAGGTGTAGTCTCTGGAAACACCATATATTTT
j_call: TRBJ1-5; clone_size: .; v_call: TRBV6-6; d_call: TRBD1; cdr3_aa: CASSRGQAPQPQHF; cdr3_nt: TGTGCCAGCAGCCGAGGACAGGCGCCCCAGCCCCAGCATTTT
j_call: TRBJ2-2; clone_size: .; v_call: TRBV9; d_call: .; cdr3_aa: CASSVGSLDTGELFF; cdr3_nt: TGTGCCAGCAGCGTAGGTTCCCTGGACACCGGGGAGCTGTTTTTT
j_call: TRBJ1-1; clone_size: .; v_call: TRBV28; d_call: .; cdr3_aa: CASSLLPGVAFF; cdr3_nt: TGTGCCAGCAGTTTATTGCCCGGGGTTGCTTTCTTT
j_call: TRBJ2-7; clone_size: once; v_call: TRBV2; d_call: .; cdr3_aa: CASTQSEGEQYF; cdr3_nt: TGTGCCAGCACCCAATCAGAGGGCGAGCAGTACTTC
j_call: TRBJ2-2; clone_size: .; v_call: TRBV7-9; d_call: TRBD1; cdr3_aa: CASRYRGETGELFF; cdr3_nt: TGTGCCAGCAGATACAGGGGAGAGACCGGGGAGCTGTTTTTT
j_call: TRBJ1-1; clone_size: .; v_call: TRBV18; d_call: .; cdr3_aa: CASSPWISTGLNTEAFF; cdr3_nt: TGTGCCAGCTCACCGTGGATCTCGACAGGCTTGAACACTGAAGCTTTCTTT
j_call: TRBJ1-2; clone_size: .; v_call: TRBV29-1; d_call: TRBD1; cdr3_aa: CSVGNPGQGAYGYTF; cdr3_nt: TGCAGCGTTGGAAATCCGGGACAGGGGGCCTATGGCTACACCTTC
j_call: TRBJ2-3; clone_size: .; v_call: TRBV4-2; d_call: TRBD2; cdr3_aa: CASSYQRGGPDTQYF; cdr3_nt: TGTGCCAGCAGCTACCAGCGGGGGGGCCCAGATACGCAGTATTTT
j_call: TRBJ1-1; clone_size: .; v_call: TRBV19; d_call: .; cdr3_aa: CASSHKGTRRLLGNTEAFF; cdr3_nt: TGTGCCAGTAGCCACAAAGGGACAAGGAGACTGCTTGGGAACACTGAAGCTTTCTTT
j_call: TRBJ1-1; clone_size: .; v_call: TRBV7-2; d_call: .; cdr3_aa: CASSPRRTEEAFF; cdr3_nt: TGTGCCAGCAGCCCCCGCCGGACAGAAGAAGCTTTCTTT
j_call: TRBJ1-3; clone_size: .; v_call: TRBV5-6; d_call: .; cdr3_aa: CASSPGPFGNTIYF; cdr3_nt: TGTGCCAGCAGCCCGGGACCTTTTGGAAACACCATATATTTT
j_call: TRBJ1-3; clone_size: .; v_call: TRBV19; d_call: TRBD1; cdr3_aa: CASSIILDRGPFGNTIYF; cdr3_nt: TGTGCCAGTAGTATAATTCTGGACAGGGGACCTTTTGGAAACACCATATATTTT
j_call: TRBJ2-3; clone_size: .; v_call: TRBV5-1; d_call: .; cdr3_aa: CASSLAADTQYF; cdr3_nt: TGCGCCAGCAGCTTAGCCGCAGATACGCAGTATTTT
j_call: TRBJ1-4; clone_size: .; v_call: TRBV6-5; d_call: .; cdr3_aa: CASSYSGSTNEKLFF; cdr3_nt: TGTGCCAGCAGTTACTCCGGATCTACTAATGAAAAACTGTTTTTT
j_call: TRBJ2-5; clone_size: .; v_call: TRBV7-3; d_call: TRBD2; cdr3_aa: CASSLGTSQRETQYF; cdr3_nt: TGTGCCAGCAGCTTAGGGACTAGCCAGCGGGAGACCCAGTACTTC
j_call: TRBJ1-1; clone_size: .; v_call: TRBV6-1; d_call: .; cdr3_aa: CASRSQSQNTEAFF; cdr3_nt: TGTGCCAGCAGATCACAGTCTCAGAACACTGAAGCTTTCTTT
j_call: TRBJ1-3; clone_size: .; v_call: TRBV4-2; d_call: .; cdr3_aa: CASSQGAVWTSSGNTIYF; cdr3_nt: TGTGCCAGCAGCCAAGGGGCGGTCTGGACGAGCTCTGGAAACACCATATATTTT
j_call: TRBJ1-1; clone_size: .; v_call: TRBV19; d_call: TRBD1; cdr3_aa: CASSWTGGLTEAFF; cdr3_nt: TGTGCCAGTAGCTGGACAGGGGGCTTAACTGAAGCTTTCTTT
j_call: TRBJ1-4; clone_size: few; v_call: TRBV18; d_call: .; cdr3_aa: CASSLTPGRAGQKLFF; cdr3_nt: TGTGCCAGCTCACTAACTCCGGGGCGCGCCGGGCAAAAACTGTTTTTT
j_call: TRBJ1-5; clone_size: .; v_call: TRBV18; d_call: .; cdr3_aa: CASSQGGQPQHF; cdr3_nt: TGTGCCAGCTCACAGGGGGGCCAGCCCCAGCATTTT
j_call: TRBJ1-1; clone_size: .; v_call: TRBV6-1; d_call: TRBD1; cdr3_aa: CASRGQMNTEAFF; cdr3_nt: TGTGCCAGCAGGGGACAGATGAACACTGAAGCTTTCTTT
j_call: TRBJ2-6; clone_size: .; v_call: TRBV7-2; d_call: .; cdr3_aa: CASISGVPGAGANVLTF; cdr3_nt: TGTGCCAGCATCTCAGGGGTTCCCGGTGCTGGGGCCAACGTCCTGACTTTC
j_call: TRBJ2-7; clone_size: .; v_call: TRBV5-1; d_call: TRBD1; cdr3_aa: CASSLGWGTGAYEQYF; cdr3_nt: TGCGCCAGCAGCTTGGGGTGGGGGACAGGGGCCTACGAGCAGTACTTC
j_call: TRBJ2-4; clone_size: .; v_call: TRBV19; d_call: TRBD1; cdr3_aa: CASSPGQGGIQYF; cdr3_nt: TGTGCCAGTAGCCCGGGACAGGGAGGCATTCAGTACTTC
j_call: TRBJ1-1; clone_size: .; v_call: TRBV5-1; d_call: .; cdr3_aa: CASAQETNTEAFF; cdr3_nt: TGCGCCAGCGCCCAGGAAACGAACACTGAAGCTTTCTTT
j_call: TRBJ2-3; clone_size: .; v_call: TRBV13; d_call: .; cdr3_aa: CASSSGGTVGTDTQYF; cdr3_nt: TGTGCCAGCAGCTCGGGAGGGACAGTAGGAACAGATACGCAGTATTTT
j_call: TRBJ2-1; clone_size: .; v_call: TRBV6-6; d_call: TRBD1; cdr3_aa: CASSYPGQGNEQFF; cdr3_nt: TGTGCCAGCAGTTATCCCGGACAGGGCAATGAGCAGTTCTTC
j_call: TRBJ2-7; clone_size: .; v_call: TRBV27; d_call: .; cdr3_aa: CASSYGGAGSYEQYF; cdr3_nt: TGTGCCAGCAGTTACGGAGGGGCAGGGTCCTACGAGCAGTACTTC
j_call: TRBJ1-2; clone_size: .; v_call: TRBV2; d_call: .; cdr3_aa: CASIGANYGYTF; cdr3_nt: TGTGCCAGCATAGGGGCTAACTATGGCTACACCTTC
j_call: TRBJ2-7; clone_size: .; v_call: TRBV6-1; d_call: TRBD2; cdr3_aa: CASRTGTNYEQYF; cdr3_nt: TGTGCCAGCAGGACCGGGACTAACTACGAGCAGTACTTC
j_call: TRBJ2-3; clone_size: .; v_call: TRBV19; d_call: TRBD1; cdr3_aa: CASSMGQGRADTQYF; cdr3_nt: TGTGCCAGTAGTATGGGACAGGGGAGGGCAGATACGCAGTATTTT
j_call: TRBJ1-6; clone_size: once; v_call: TRBV7-7; d_call: .; cdr3_aa: CASSLKENSPLHF; cdr3_nt: TGTGCTAGCAGCTTAAAGGAGAATTCACCCCTCCACTTT
j_call: TRBJ2-3; clone_size: .; v_call: TRBV4-1; d_call: TRBD1; cdr3_aa: CASSQGRTGVSTDTQYF; cdr3_nt: TGCGCCAGCAGCCAAGGCAGGACAGGGGTCAGCACAGATACGCAGTATTTT
j_call: TRBJ1-6; clone_size: .; v_call: TRBV28; d_call: TRBD1; cdr3_aa: CASSSSGQGNSPLHF; cdr3_nt: TGTGCCAGCAGTTCAAGTGGACAGGGTAATTCACCCCTCCACTTT